This T cell receptor beta chain was found in a study of blood T cell repertoires in COVID-19. The V gene end was trimmed by 4 bases and the J gene end by 4 bases; junction bases not matched to a gene: 9. The germline CDR1 and CDR2 sequences are SGDLS and YYNGEE. The CDR3 is 17 amino acids. Libraries were prepared by immunoSEQ multiplex PCR; TCRdb keeps only in-frame clonotypes and omits some of them. Counted here are a few hundred thousand clones, roughly 87% occurring once; the ten biggest clones make up approximately 0.93%. Sequenced: PBMCs or T cells enriched from blood (not recorded which). The chain joins TRBV9 to TRBJ2-1; TRBD2 matches at 12 bases. The sequence came from a woman in her twenties or thirties who had recovered from COVID-19. DNA of the CDR3: TGTGCCAGCAGCCCCCGCGCTAGCGGGGGGGCGTACAATGAGCAGTTCTTC. Protein sequence: CASSPRASGGAYNEQFF.